What follows is one T cell receptor beta chain and its context. Assay used: immunoSEQ multiplex PCR; TCRdb lists only in-frame clones, some missing. In the table there are 1.5 million to 1.9 million clones, 95% to 99% of which are singletons. The data were taken from a study of shared clonotypes between healthy human individuals. Across the whole study: Used for every donor were three CD4 naive, three CD4 memory, two CD8 naive and one CD8 memory plate.

The V end was cut by 2 bases, the J end by 2 bases, with 14 bases between. CDR1 and CDR2 from the germline V gene are SGHNT and YYREEE (reference sequence). There are 16 residues in the CDR3. V and J are TRBV5-4 and TRBJ2-1, with D unresolved. This TCR came from a man younger than 40 in good health. Material: naive CD4+ T cells sorted from blood. Subset described: CD45RA+ positively selected. CDR3 in DNA: TGTGCCAGCAGCTTACCGGGCGGAGCAACCTACAATGAGCAGTTCTTC. This sequence encodes CASSLPGGATYNEQFF.